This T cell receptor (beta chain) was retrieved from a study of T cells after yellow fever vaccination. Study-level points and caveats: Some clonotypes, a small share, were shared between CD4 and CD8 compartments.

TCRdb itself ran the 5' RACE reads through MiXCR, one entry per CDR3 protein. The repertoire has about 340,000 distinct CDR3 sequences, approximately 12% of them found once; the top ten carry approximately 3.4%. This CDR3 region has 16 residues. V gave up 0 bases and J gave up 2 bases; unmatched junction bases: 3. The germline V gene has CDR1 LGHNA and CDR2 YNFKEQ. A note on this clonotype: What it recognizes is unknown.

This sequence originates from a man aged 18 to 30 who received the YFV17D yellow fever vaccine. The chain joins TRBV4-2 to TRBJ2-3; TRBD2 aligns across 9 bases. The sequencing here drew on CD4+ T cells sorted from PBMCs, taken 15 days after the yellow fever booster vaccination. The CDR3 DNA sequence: TGTGCCAGCAGCCAAGATCTAGCGGGGTACACAGATACGCAGTATTTT. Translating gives CASSQDLAGYTDTQYF.